The 16 T cell receptor beta chains listed next were all sequenced from one sample in a study of patients and donors after allogeneic stem cell transplantation. TCRdb re-analysed the RT-PCR reads in MiXCR, keeping a single row per CDR3 protein. In the table there are about 160,000 distinct CDR3 sequences, approximately 24% of which are singletons. Input material: blood, either unsorted or a sorted T cell fraction (not recorded which). These receptors originate from a human donor who was either an allogeneic HSCT recipient or a stem cell or donor lymphocyte infusion donor (not recorded which). It is not recorded whose cells these are; they may come from a transplant donor.

This clonotype was detected many times. The chain joins TRBV10-3 to TRBJ1-3; a possible D gene is TRBD1 (6 bases). Trimming took 1 base from V and 0 from J, leaving 7 bases between them. CDR3 size: 15 residues. The germline V gene encodes CDR1 ENHRY and CDR2 SYGVKD. The CDR3 DNA follows: TGTGCCATCAGTGAGTACAGGGCCTCTGGAAACACCATATATTTT. Translating gives CAISEYRASGNTIYF.

This clonotype was seen a few times. The rearrangement uses TRBV20-1 and TRBJ1-1; D ambiguous. The CDR3 loop spans 11 amino acids. Germline V gene lookup returns CDR1 DFQATT and CDR2 SNEGSKA (reference sequence). V lost 2 bases to trimming and J lost 7 bases, with 8 bases between them. CDR3 protein: CSARNGHEAFF. The CDR3 coding sequence is TGCAGTGCTAGAAACGGGCATGAAGCTTTCTTT.

This chain joins TRBV30 and TRBJ2-2, with 9 bases fitting TRBD1. V gave up 0 bases and J gave up 3 bases; unmatched junction bases: 2. Germline CDR1 and CDR2: GTSNPN and SVGIG (reference sequence). The CDR3 loop spans 15 amino acids. The CDR3 loop is CAWSVTGGYTGELFF. The CDR3 nucleotides read TGTGCCTGGAGTGTGACAGGGGGGTACACCGGGGAGCTGTTTTTT. Full variable domain (missing parts from reference TRBV30 and TRBJ2-2): SQTIHQWPATLVQPVGSPLSLECTVEGTSNPNLYWYRQAAGRGLQLLFYSVGIGQISSEVPQNLSASRPQDRQFILSSKKLLLSDSGFYLCAWSVTGGYTGELFFGEGSRLTVL.

A few counts support this clonotype. The chain recombines TRBV5-4 with TRBJ2-1, with 7 bases fitting TRBD2. Trimming took 4 bases from V and 4 from J; bases not matched to a gene: 14. CDR1 SGHNT and CDR2 YYREEE come from the germline V gene (reference sequence). The CDR3 length is 17 residues. Here the CDR3 DNA reads TGTGCCAGCAGCCCGGACGATCTAGCGGAGGAATACAATGAGCAGTTCTTC. Protein product: CASSPDDLAEEYNEQFF.

This clonotype was detected many times. In DNA, the CDR3 is TGTGCCAGCAGCCATAGCGAGGGTCAATGGAACACTGAAGCTTTCTTT. Encoded protein: CASSHSEGQWNTEAFF. V and J are TRBV7-9 and TRBJ1-1, with no clear D. The CDR3 has 16 amino acids. Trimming removed 5 bases at V and 1 base at J, with 17 bases between. Germline loops: CDR1 SEHNR, CDR2 FQNEAQ (reference sequence).

The rearrangement links TRBV21-1 to TRBJ2-2; whether TRBD2, the table's D call, matches the DNA was not checked. TRBV21-1 is flagged as a pseudogene. The CDR3 loop spans 16 amino acids. The CDR3 loop reads CASSKKSGTNTGELFF. CDR3 bases: TGTGCCAGCAGCAAAAAGTCAGGGACTAACACCGGGGAGCTGTTTTTT.

This chain connects TRBV7-8 to TRBJ1-6; 11 nucleotides agree with TRBD1. Germline-derived CDR1 and CDR2 are SGHVS and FQNEAQ. J lost 8 bases, V lost 1 base, and 10 bases had no gene match. The CDR3 contains 18 residues. The CDR3 is CASSLGGRTGGIYSPLHF. CDR3 DNA: TGTGCCAGCAGCTTAGGCGGTAGGACAGGGGGCATTTATTCACCCCTCCACTTT.

The chain couples TRBV6-6 to TRBJ1-5; 7 positions agree with TRBD1. J gave up 7 bases and V 4 bases, and 13 bases lay outside the gene matches. CDR1 is MNHNY and CDR2 is SVGAGI in the germline V gene (reference sequence). This CDR3 is 16 amino acids long. The DNA for the CDR3 is TGTGCCAGCAGTTTTGAGGGGGCAGTTACTGGGCAGCCCCAGCATTTT. Encoded protein: CASSFEGAVTGQPQHF.

The chain links TRBV4-3 to TRBJ2-7; 7 nucleotides match TRBD1. The CDR3 extends over 15 amino acids. Unmatched junction bases numbered 6, after V lost 2 bases and J lost 2 bases. Per the germline V gene, CDR1 is LGHNA and CDR2 is YSLEER. The CDR3 bases are TGCGCCAGCAGCCAATATCGGACAGGAACCTACGAGCAGTACTTC. Amino acid sequence: CASSQYRTGTYEQYF.

This clonotype was seen more than once but under ten times. This chain connects TRBV12-3 or TRBV12-4 to TRBJ1-1; D ambiguous. The CDR3 is made up of 14 amino acids. Trimming removed 3 bases from V and 1 base from J, with 9 bases in between. This CDR3 reads CASSFKPGNTEAFF. In DNA, the CDR3 is TGTGCCAGCAGTTTCAAACCGGGGAACACTGAAGCTTTCTTT.

This clonotype has more than one count but fewer than ten. This rearrangement joins TRBV9 to TRBJ1-5, with 7 bases aligning to TRBD1. The CDR3 consists of 15 residues. With V trimmed by 4 bases and J by 4 bases, 8 bases remained unmatched. The germline V gene has CDR1 SGDLS and CDR2 YYNGEE. Here the CDR3 DNA reads TGTGCCAGCAGCCCCGGGACAGAACGTAATCAGCCCCAGCATTTT. It encodes CASSPGTERNQPQHF.

In its sample, this clonotype was seen a few times. The V call is TRBV29-1, the J call TRBJ2-1, with 8 positions matching TRBD2. In germline, CDR1 is SQVTM, CDR2 ANQGSEA. CDR3 length: 13 amino acids. The junction had 8 bases not matched to a gene; V was cut back by 6 bases and J by 7 bases. CDR3 nucleotides: TGCAGCGTACCAGCGGGAGTGAGGAATGAGCAGTTCTTC. Translating it yields CSVPAGVRNEQFF.

This clonotype was seen only a few times. The V and J genes are TRBV5-1 and TRBJ2-1; TRBD2 matches 15 bases. V lost 5 bases to trimming and J lost 1 base; unmatched junction nucleotides: 13. Germline V lookup: CDR1 SGHRS, CDR2 YFSETQ. The CDR3 has 20 amino acids. The CDR3 DNA sequence: TGCGCCAGCAGAACCTGGGGACTAGCGGGAGGACGCGGTTCCTACAATGAGCAGTTCTTC. It is translated as CASRTWGLAGGRGSYNEQFF.

The chain carries TRBV15 and TRBJ1-2; D possibly corresponds to TRBD1 (6 bases). CDR1 is LNHNV, CDR2 YYDKDF, per germline (reference sequence). There are 12 residues in the CDR3. The V end was cut by 1 base, the J end by 6 bases, with 6 bases between. Here the CDR3 DNA reads TGTGCCACCAGCAGAGGACAGGATGGCTACACCTTC. Encoded protein: CATSRGQDGYTF.

This sequence joins TRBV7-2 and TRBJ1-3; no clear D gene. CDR3 length: 14 residues. V was cut by 6 bases and J by 0 bases, with 9 bases left in between. The germline gives CDR1 SGHTA, CDR2 FQGNSA. CDR3: CASRIRPSGNTIYF. In nucleotides, the CDR3 is TGTGCCAGCAGGATTCGGCCCTCTGGAAACACCATATATTTT.

This chain connects TRBV21-1 to TRBJ1-1; the DNA was not used to check the table's D call, TRBD1. TRBV21-1 is a recognized pseudogene. This CDR3 spans 14 amino acids. CDR3 loop: CASSKKGRRTEAFF. For the CDR3, the DNA is TGTGCCAGCAGCAAGAAGGGGCGGCGGACTGAAGCTTTCTTT.